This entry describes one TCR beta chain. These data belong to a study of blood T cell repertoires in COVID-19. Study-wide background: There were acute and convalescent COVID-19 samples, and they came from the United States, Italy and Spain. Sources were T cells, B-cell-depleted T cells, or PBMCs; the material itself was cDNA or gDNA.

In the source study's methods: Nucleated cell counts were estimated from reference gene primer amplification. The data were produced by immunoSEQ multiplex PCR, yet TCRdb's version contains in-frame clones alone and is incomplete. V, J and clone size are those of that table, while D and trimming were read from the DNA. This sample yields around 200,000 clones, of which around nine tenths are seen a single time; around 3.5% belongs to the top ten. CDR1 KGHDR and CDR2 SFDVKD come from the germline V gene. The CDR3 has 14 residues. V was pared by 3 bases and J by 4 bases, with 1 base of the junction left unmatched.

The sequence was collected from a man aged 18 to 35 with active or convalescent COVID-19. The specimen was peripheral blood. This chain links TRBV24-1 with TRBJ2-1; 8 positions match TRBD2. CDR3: CATSDSGSYNEQFF. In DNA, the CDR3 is TGTGCCACCAGTGATAGCGGGAGTTACAATGAGCAGTTCTTC.